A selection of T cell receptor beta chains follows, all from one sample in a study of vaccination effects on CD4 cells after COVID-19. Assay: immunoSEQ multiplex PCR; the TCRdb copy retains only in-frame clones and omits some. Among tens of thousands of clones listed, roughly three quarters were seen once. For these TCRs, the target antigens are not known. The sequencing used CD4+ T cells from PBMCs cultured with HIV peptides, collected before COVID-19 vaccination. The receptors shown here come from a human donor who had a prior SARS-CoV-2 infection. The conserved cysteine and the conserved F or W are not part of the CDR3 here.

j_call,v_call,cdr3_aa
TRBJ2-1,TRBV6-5,ASSLAGVSYNEQF
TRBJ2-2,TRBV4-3,ASSQDKVVNTGELF
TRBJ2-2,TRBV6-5,ASVTSGVAGGELF
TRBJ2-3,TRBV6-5,ASRGQVIDTQY
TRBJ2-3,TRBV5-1,ASSLARLAARDTQY
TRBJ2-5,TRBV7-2,ASSLGGGRETQY
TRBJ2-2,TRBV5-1,ASSLLTPSNTGELF
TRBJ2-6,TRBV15,ATSRGQSTHSGANVLT
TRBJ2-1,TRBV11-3,ASSLRGDRDNEQF
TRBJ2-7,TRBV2,ASSPGEQY
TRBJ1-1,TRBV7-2,ASSFQGRGNTEAF
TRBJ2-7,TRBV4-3,ASSRTSGQGLSYEQY
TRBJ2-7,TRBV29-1,SVVEGGGTYEQY
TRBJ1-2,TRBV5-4,ASRGLGKNYGYT
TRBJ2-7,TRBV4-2,ASSQEDRVYEQY
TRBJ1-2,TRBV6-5,ASSYTGRANYGYT
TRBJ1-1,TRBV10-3,ATLQQGNPEAF
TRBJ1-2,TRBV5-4,ASSLGVRANYGYT
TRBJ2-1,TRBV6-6,ASSYTTQGSEQF
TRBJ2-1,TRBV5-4,ASSPTGYNEQF
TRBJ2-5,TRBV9,ASSPGTSLQETQY
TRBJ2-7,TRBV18,ASSPTSPLEQY
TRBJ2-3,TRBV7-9,ASSSKDTQY
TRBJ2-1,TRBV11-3,ASSSSGGYMSSYNEQF
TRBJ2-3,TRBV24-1,ATSGSDSALTDTQY
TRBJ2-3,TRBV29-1,SGTYRGVTDTQY
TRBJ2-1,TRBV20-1,SASIWWSRLAAYNEQF
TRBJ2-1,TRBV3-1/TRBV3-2,ASSQAGTSGYNEQF
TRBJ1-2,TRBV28,ASSAPGQGKDGYT